This T cell receptor (beta chain) was recovered during a study of cytomegalovirus exposure and HLA in healthy donors. Study outcomes and limitations: Later analysis showed most CMV-associated TCR beta chains appearing HLA-restricted. TCR beta V- and J-gene trimming was later associated with a missense DCLRE1C variant.

The CDR3 extends over 14 amino acids. The V gene's germline CDR1 is MRHNA and CDR2 SNTAGT. V was pared by 5 bases and J by 8 bases, with 11 bases of the junction left unmatched. Researchers ran the PCR with 60 Vbeta and 13 Jbeta primers. Some clones are missing from TCRdb's copy, which holds only in-frame ones; the method was immunoSEQ multiplex PCR. Recorded for this sample: over 55,000 clones. Notes on this clone: What it recognizes is unknown.

The rearrangement links TRBV6-4 to TRBJ1-2; TRBD1 agrees at 7 bases. This TCR came from a boy aged 10-17 years in good health and CMV-seronegative. Material for sequencing was PBMCs. The CDR3 spells CASSRTGRGNGYTF. The CDR3 bases are TGTGCCAGCAGTCGGACAGGCAGAGGAAACGGCTACACCTTC.